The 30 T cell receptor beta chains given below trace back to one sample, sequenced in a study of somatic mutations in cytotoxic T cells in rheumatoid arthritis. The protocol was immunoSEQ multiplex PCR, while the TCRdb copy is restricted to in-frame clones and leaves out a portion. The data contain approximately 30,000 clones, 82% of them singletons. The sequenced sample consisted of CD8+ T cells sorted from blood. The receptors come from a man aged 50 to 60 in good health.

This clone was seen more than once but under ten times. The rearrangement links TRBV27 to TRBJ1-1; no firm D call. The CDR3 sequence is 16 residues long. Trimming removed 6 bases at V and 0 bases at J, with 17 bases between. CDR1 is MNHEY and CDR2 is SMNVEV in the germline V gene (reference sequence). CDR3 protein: CASSLGLGVLNTEAFF. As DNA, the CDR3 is TGTGCCAGCAGCCTCGGTCTTGGGGTTTTGAACACTGAAGCTTTCTTT.

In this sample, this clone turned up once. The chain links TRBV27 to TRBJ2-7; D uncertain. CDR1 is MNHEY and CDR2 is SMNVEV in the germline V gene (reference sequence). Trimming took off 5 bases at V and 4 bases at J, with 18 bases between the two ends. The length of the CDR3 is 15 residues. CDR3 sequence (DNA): TGTGCCAGCAGTCCCGAGCCTAATGGGATATACGAGCAGTACTTC. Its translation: CASSPEPNGIYEQYF.

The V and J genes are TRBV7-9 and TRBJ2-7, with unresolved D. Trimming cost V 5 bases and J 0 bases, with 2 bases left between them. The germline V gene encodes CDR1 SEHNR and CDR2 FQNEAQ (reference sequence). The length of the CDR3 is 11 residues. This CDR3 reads CASSDSYEQYF. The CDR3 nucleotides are TGTGCCAGCAGCGACTCCTACGAGCAGTACTTC.

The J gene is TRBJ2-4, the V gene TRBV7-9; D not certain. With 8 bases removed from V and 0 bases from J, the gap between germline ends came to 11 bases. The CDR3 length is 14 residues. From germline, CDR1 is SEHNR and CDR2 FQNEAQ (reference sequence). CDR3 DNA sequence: TGTGCCAGCTCCCCCGAACTAGCCAAAAACATTCAGTACTTC. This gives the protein CASSPELAKNIQYF.

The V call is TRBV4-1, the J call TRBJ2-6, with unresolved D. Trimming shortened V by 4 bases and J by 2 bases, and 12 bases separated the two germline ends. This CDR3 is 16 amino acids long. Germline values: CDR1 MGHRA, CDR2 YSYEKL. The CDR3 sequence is CASSPLVVAGANVLTF. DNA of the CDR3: TGCGCCAGCAGCCCCTTGGTAGTAGCTGGGGCCAACGTCCTGACTTTC.

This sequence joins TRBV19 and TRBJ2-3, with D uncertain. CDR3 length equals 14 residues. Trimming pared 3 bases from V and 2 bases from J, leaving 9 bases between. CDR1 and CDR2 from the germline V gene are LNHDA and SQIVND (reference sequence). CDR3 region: CASSIYVTTDTQYF. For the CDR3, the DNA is TGTGCCAGTAGTATTTACGTAACCACAGATACGCAGTATTTT. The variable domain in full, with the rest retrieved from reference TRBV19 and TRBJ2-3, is DGGITQSPKYLFRKEGQNVTLSCEQNLNHDAMYWYRQDPGQGLRLIYYSQIVNDFQKGDIAEGYSVSREKKESFPLTVTSAQKNPTAFYLCASSIYVTTDTQYFGPGTRLTVL.

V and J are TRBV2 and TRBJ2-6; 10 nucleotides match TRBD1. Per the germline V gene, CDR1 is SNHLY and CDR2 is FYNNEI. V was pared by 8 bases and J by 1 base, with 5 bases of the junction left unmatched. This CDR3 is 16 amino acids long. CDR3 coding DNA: TGTGCCAGCGTTGACAGGGGGCTGTCTGGGGCCAACGTCCTGACTTTC. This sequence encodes CASVDRGLSGANVLTF.

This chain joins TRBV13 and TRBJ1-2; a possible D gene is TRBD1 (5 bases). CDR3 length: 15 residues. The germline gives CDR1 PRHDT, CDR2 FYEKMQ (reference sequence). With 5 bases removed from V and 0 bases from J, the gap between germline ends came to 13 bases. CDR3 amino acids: CASSLRETANYGYTF. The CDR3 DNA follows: TGTGCCAGCAGCCTACGGGAGACAGCTAACTATGGCTACACCTTC.

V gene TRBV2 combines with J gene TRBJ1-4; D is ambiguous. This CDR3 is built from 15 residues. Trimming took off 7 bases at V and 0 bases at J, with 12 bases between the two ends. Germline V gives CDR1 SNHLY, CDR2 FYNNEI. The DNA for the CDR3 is TGTGCCAGCAAGGAGAAGGTTTCAACTAATGAAAAACTGTTTTTT. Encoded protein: CASKEKVSTNEKLFF.

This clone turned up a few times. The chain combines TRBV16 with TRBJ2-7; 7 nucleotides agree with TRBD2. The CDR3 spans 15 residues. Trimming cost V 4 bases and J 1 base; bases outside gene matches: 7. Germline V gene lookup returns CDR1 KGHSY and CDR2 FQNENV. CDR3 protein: CASSPHVRESYEQYF. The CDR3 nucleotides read TGTGCCAGCAGCCCCCATGTGCGGGAGTCCTACGAGCAGTACTTC.

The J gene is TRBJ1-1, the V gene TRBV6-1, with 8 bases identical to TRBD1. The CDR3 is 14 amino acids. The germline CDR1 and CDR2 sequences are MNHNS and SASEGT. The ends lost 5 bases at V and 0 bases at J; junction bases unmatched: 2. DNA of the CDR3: TGTGCCAGCAGTCGGACAGGGCTGAACACTGAAGCTTTCTTT. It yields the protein CASSRTGLNTEAFF.

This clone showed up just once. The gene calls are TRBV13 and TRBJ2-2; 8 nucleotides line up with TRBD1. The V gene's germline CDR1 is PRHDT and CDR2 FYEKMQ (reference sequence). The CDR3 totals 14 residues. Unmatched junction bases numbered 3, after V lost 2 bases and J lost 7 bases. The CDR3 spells CASSLRQGFGELFF. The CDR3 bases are TGTGCCAGCAGCTTACGACAGGGGTTCGGGGAGCTGTTTTTT.

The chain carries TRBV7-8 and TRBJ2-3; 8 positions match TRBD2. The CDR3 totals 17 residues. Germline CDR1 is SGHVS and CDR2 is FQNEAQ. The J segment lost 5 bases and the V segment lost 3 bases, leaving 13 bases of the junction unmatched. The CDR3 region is CASSLPPSREDLDTQYF. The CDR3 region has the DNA TGTGCCAGCAGCTTGCCCCCCTCGCGGGAGGATCTAGATACGCAGTATTTT. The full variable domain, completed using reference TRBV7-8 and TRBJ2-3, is GAGVSQSPRYKVAKRGQDVALRCDPISGHVSLFWYQQALGQGPEFLTYFQNEAQLDKSGLPSDRFFAERPEGSVSTLKIQRTQQEDSAVYLCASSLPPSREDLDTQYFGPGTRLTVL.

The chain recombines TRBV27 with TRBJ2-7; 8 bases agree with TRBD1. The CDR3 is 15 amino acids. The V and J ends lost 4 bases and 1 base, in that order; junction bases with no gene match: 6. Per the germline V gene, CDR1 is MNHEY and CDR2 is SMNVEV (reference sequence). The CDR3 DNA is TGTGCCAGCAGTTCTCGACAGGGGCGGTCCTACGAGCAGTACTTC. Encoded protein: CASSSRQGRSYEQYF.

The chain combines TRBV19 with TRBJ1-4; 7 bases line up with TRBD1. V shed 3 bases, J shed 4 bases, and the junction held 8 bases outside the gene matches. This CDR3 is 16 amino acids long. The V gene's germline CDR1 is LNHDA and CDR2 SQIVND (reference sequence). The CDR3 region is CASSMDRTGINEKLFF. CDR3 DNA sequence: TGTGCCAGTAGTATGGACCGGACAGGCATTAATGAAAAACTGTTTTTT.

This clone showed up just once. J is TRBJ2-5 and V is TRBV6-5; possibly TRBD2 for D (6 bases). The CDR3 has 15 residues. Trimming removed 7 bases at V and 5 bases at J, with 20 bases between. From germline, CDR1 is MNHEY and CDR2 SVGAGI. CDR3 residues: CASNAGTLRRETQYF. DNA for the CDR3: TGTGCCAGCAACGCCGGGACTCTGAGGAGGGAGACCCAGTACTTC.

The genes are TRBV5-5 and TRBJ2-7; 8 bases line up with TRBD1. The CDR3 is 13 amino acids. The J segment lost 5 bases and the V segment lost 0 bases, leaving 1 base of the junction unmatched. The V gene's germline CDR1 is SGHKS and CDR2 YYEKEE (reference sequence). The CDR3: CASSLGQGNEQYF. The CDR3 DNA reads TGTGCCAGCAGCTTGGGACAGGGGAACGAGCAGTACTTC.

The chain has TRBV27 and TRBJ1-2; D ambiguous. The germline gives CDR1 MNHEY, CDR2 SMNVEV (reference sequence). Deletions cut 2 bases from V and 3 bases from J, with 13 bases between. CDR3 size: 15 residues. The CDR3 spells CASSLARTADYGYTF. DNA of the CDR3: TGTGCCAGCAGTTTAGCCAGGACCGCCGACTATGGCTACACCTTC.

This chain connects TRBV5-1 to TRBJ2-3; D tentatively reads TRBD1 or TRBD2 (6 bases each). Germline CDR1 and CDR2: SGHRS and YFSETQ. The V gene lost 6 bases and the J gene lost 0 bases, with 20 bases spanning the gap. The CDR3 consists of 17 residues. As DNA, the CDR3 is TGCGCCAGCAAGGGACATAGCGGAACTTCTAGCACAGATACGCAGTATTTT. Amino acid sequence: CASKGHSGTSSTDTQYF. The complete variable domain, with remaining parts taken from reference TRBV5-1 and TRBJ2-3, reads KAGVTQTPRYLIKTRGQQVTLSCSPISGHRSVSWYQQTPGQGLQFLFEYFSETQRNKGNFPGRFSGRQFSNSRSEMNVSTLELGDSALYLCASKGHSGTSSTDTQYFGPGTRLTVL.

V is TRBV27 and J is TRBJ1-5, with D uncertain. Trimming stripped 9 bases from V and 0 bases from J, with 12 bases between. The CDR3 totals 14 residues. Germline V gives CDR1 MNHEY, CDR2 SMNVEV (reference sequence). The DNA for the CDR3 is TGTGCCAGGAGTGGGGTTTATAGCAATCAGCCCCAGCATTTT. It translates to CARSGVYSNQPQHF.

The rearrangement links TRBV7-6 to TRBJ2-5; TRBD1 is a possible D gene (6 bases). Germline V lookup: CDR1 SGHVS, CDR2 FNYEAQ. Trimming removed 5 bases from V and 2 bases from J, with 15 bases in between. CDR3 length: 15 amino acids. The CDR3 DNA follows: TGTGCCAGCAGCCTCAGGACAGACCAACAAGAGACCCAGTACTTC. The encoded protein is CASSLRTDQQETQYF.

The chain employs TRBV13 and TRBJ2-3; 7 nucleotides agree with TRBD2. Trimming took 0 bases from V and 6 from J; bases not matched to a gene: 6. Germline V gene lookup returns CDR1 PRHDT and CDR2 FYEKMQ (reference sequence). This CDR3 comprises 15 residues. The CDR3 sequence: CASSLGGGSRDTQYF. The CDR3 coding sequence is TGTGCCAGCAGCTTAGGTGGCGGGAGCAGGGATACGCAGTATTTT.

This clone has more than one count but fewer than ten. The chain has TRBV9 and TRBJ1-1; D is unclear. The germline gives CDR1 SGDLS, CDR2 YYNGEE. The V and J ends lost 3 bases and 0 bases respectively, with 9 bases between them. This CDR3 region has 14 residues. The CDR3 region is CASSAFLMNTEAFF. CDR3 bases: TGTGCCAGCAGCGCCTTCCTCATGAACACTGAAGCTTTCTTT.

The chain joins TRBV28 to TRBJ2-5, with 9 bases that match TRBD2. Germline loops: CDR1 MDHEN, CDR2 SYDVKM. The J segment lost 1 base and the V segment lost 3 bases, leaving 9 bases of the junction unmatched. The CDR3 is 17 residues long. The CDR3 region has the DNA TGTGCCAGCAGTTTCCCCGGGACTAGCTCCTTCCAAGAGACCCAGTACTTC. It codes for CASSFPGTSSFQETQYF.

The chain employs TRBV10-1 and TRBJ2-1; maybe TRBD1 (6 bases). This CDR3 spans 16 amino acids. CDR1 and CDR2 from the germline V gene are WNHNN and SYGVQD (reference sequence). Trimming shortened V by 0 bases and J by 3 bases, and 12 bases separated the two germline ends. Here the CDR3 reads CASSESEGHHYNEQFF. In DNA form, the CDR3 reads TGCGCCAGCAGTGAGTCAGAGGGACACCACTACAATGAGCAGTTCTTC.

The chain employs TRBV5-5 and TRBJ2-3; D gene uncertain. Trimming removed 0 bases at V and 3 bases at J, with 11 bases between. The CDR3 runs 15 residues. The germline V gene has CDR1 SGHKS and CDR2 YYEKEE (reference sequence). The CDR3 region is CASSLGVWGTDTQYF. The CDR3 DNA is TGTGCCAGCAGCTTGGGTGTCTGGGGTACAGATACGCAGTATTTT.

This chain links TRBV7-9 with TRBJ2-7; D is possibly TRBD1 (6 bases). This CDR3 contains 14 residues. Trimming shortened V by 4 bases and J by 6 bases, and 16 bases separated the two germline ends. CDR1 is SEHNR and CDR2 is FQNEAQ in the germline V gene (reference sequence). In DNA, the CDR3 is TGTGCCAGCAGCTCACAGGCAGGGACACCCGAGCAGTACGTC. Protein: CASSSQAGTPEQYV.

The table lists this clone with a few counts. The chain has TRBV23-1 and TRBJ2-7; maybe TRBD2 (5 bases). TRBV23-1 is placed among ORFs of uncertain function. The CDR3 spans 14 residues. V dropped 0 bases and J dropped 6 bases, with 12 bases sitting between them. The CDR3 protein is CASSQSLRVCEQYF. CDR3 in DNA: TGCGCCAGCAGTCAATCCTTGCGGGTCTGCGAGCAGTACTTC.

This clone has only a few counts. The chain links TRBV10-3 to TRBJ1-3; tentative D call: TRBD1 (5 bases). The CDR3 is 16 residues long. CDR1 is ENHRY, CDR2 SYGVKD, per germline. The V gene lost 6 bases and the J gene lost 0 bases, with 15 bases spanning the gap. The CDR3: CAIRTDPGSSGNTIYF. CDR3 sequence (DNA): TGTGCCATCAGGACTGACCCAGGGTCCTCTGGAAACACCATATATTTT.

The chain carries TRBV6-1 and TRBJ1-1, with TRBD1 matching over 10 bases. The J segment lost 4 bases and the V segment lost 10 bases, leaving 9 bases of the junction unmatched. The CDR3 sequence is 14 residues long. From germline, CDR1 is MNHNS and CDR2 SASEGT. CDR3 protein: CATTRQGASTEAFF. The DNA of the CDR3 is TGTGCCACGACCAGACAGGGGGCAAGCACTGAAGCTTTCTTT.